The rows below give T cell receptor beta chains drawn from one sample of a study of long-term antiretroviral therapy in people with HIV. TCRdb keeps only in-frame clones here, not all; method: immunoSEQ multiplex PCR. In the table there are tens of thousands of clones, 80% to 90% of which are singletons. The sequencing here drew on unsorted PBMCs, taken 0.2 years before starting antiretroviral therapy. Receptor source: a man between 18 and 35 years old with HIV. CDR3s include the opening cysteine and the closing phenylalanine or tryptophan. The D gene is left open where the match is weak.

TRBJ2-7,TRBD1,TRBV7-8,TGTGCCAGCAGCAATACAGGGGGAGCCTACGAGCAGTACTTC,CASSNTGGAYEQYF
TRBJ2-7,TRBD2,TRBV30,TGTGCCTGGAGTGTAGCGGGGTACGAGCAGTACTTC,CAWSVAGYEQYF
TRBJ1-1,.,TRBV11-2,TGTGCCAGCAGCTTAACGTCGAACACTGAAGCTTTCTTT,CASSLTSNTEAFF
TRBJ2-7,.,TRBV5-5,TGTGCCAGCAGCTTTGGGCGAATGGACGAGCAGTACTTC,CASSFGRMDEQYF
TRBJ1-4,.,TRBV7-2,TGTGCCAGCAGCTCACTGACTACAACTAATGAAAAACTGTTTTTT,CASSSLTTTNEKLFF
TRBJ2-7,TRBD2,TRBV27,TGTGCCAGCAGTTATGGGGGGGAGTCCTCCTACGAGCAGTACTTC,CASSYGGESSYEQYF
TRBJ2-7,.,TRBV4-3,TGCGCCAGCAGCCAAGATATAGAATACGAGCAGTACTTC,CASSQDIEYEQYF
TRBJ2-2,TRBD2,TRBV7-8,TGTGCCAGCAGCTGGGGGGGGGCCGGGGAGCTGTTTTTT,CASSWGGAGELFF
TRBJ2-3,TRBD1,TRBV5-6,TGTGCCAGCAGCCGGGGACAGGGTAGCGAAACAGATACGCAGTATTTT,CASSRGQGSETDTQYF
TRBJ1-4,.,TRBV4-3,TGCGCCAGCAGCCAAGGCGCGAGCACTAATGAAAAACTGTTTTTT,CASSQGASTNEKLFF
TRBJ2-5,.,TRBV11-2,TGTGCCAGCAGCTTTCCAGGGTCGACCCAGACCCAGTACTTC,CASSFPGSTQTQYF
TRBJ2-3,.,TRBV6-1,TGTGCCAGCAGTACCAGACAATGGGTCGAGAATACGCAGTATTTT,CASSTRQWVENTQYF
TRBJ1-5,.,TRBV15,TGTGCCACCAACCCCGGAGGAGGAGGCCCCCAGCATTTT,CATNPGGGGPQHF